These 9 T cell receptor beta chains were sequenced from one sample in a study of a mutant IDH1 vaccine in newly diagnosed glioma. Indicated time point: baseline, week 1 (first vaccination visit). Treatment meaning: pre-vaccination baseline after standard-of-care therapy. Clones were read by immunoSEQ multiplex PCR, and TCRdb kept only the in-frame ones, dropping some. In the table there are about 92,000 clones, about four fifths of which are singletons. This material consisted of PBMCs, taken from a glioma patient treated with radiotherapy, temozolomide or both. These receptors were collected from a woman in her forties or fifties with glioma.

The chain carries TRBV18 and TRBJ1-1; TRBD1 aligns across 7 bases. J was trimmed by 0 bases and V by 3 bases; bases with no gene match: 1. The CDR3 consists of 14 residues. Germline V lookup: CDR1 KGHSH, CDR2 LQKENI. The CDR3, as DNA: TGTGCCAGCTCACCGACAGGGATGAACACTGAAGCTTTCTTT. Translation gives CASSPTGMNTEAFF.

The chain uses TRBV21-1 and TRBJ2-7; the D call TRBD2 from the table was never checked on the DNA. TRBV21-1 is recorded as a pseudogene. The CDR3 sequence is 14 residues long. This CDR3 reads CASSSKRSGYEQYF. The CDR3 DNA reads TGTGCCAGCAGCTCAAAGAGGTCTGGCTACGAGCAGTACTTC.

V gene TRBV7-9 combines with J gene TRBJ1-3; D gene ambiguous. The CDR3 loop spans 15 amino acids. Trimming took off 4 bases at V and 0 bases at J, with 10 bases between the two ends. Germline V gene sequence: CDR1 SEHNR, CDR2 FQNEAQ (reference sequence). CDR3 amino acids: CASSSWDFSGNTIYF. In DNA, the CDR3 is TGTGCCAGCAGCTCTTGGGATTTCTCTGGAAACACCATATATTTT.

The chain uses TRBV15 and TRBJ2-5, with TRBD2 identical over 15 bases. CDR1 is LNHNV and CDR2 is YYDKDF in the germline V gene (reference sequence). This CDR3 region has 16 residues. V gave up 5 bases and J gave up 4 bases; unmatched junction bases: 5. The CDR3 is CATSLGLAGGPETQYF. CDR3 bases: TGTGCCACCAGCCTAGGACTAGCGGGGGGGCCAGAGACCCAGTACTTC.

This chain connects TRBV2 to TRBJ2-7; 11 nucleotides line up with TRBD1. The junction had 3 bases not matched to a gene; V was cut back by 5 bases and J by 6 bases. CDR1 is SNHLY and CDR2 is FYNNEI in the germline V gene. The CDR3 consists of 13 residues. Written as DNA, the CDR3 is TGTGCCAGCAGTCGGGACAGGGGGAGCGAGCAGTACTTC. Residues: CASSRDRGSEQYF.

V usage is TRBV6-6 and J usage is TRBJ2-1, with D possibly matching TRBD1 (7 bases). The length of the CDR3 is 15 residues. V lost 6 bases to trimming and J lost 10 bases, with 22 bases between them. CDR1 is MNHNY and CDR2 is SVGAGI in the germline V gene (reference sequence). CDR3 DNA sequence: TGTGCCAGCAGAACCGGGACAGCCCTCGGGGGCGAGCAGTTCTTC. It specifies CASRTGTALGGEQFF.

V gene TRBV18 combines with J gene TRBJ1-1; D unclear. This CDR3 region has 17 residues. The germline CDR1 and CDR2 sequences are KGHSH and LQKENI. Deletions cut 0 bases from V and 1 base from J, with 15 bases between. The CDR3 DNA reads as TGTGCCAGCTCACCACCGGGAGGAAGGAGCCGGAACACTGAAGCTTTCTTT. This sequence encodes CASSPPGGRSRNTEAFF.

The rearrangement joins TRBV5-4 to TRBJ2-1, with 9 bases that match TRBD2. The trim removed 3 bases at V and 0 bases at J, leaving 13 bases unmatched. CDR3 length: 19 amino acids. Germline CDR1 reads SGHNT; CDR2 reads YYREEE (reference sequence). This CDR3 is CASSSGTGTSRYSYNEQFF. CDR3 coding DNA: TGTGCCAGCAGCTCAGGGACCGGGACTAGCAGATACTCCTACAATGAGCAGTTCTTC.

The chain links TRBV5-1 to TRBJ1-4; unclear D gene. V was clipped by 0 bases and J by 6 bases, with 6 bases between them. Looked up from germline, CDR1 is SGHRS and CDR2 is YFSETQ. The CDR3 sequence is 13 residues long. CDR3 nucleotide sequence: TGCGCCAGCAGCTTGGTATTGGATGAAAAACTGTTTTTT. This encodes CASSLVLDEKLFF.